Below, 13 T cell receptor beta chains from the same sample are listed, as sequenced in a study of blood T cell repertoires in COVID-19. TCRdb's copy holds only in-frame clones and misses some; the assay was immunoSEQ multiplex PCR. Of about 180,000 clones in the sample, under 85% are singletons; the top ten hold around 9.5%. Source material: peripheral blood. All receptors come from a woman aged 80 or over with acute or convalescent COVID-19.

The chain employs TRBV29-1 and TRBJ1-1, with D tentatively TRBD1 (5 bases). Trimming removed 7 bases from V and 6 bases from J, with 15 bases in between. This CDR3 is 12 amino acids long. Germline V gene lookup returns CDR1 SQVTM and CDR2 ANQGSEA. This CDR3 reads CSALGRFAEAFF. CDR3 nucleotides: TGCAGCGCCCTGGGGCGGTTCGCTGAAGCTTTCTTT.

V and J are TRBV28 and TRBJ1-5; perhaps TRBD1 as D (6 bases). Germline V gene sequence: CDR1 MDHEN, CDR2 SYDVKM. V shed 5 bases and J shed 7 bases, with 15 bases lying between them. The CDR3 loop spans 14 amino acids. This CDR3 reads CASSTAQGYQPQHF. CDR3 in DNA: TGTGCCAGCAGTACAGCACAGGGCTACCAGCCCCAGCATTTT.

This chain uses TRBV5-1 with TRBJ1-1, with 12 bases aligning to TRBD1. This CDR3 has 17 residues. J lost 0 bases, V lost 1 base, and 4 bases had no gene match. CDR1 and CDR2 (germline): SGHRS, YFSETQ. The CDR3 coding sequence is TGCGCCAGCAGCTTGACCGGGACAGGGGGCATGAACACTGAAGCTTTCTTT. Translating gives CASSLTGTGGMNTEAFF.

This chain links TRBV18 with TRBJ2-1, with 7 bases fitting TRBD2. Trimming at V came to 3 bases and at J to 6 bases, leaving 14 bases not matched to a gene. The CDR3 covers 17 residues. Germline CDR1 KGHSH, CDR2 LQKENI. CDR3 amino acids: CASSPLPGGSRGNEQFF. CDR3 coding DNA: TGTGCCAGCTCACCCTTACCGGGCGGGAGTAGAGGCAATGAGCAGTTCTTC.

Written as DNA, the CDR3 is TGTGCCAGCAGCCGGACACCCGACAATTCACCCCTCCACTTT. Its protein product is CASSRTPDNSPLHF. This chain uses TRBV3-1 (or the pseudogene TRBV3-2) with TRBJ1-6, with D perhaps matching TRBD1 (5 bases). The CDR3 consists of 14 residues. Trimming left V 4 bases short and J 7 bases short, with 11 bases between. CDR1 and CDR2 from the germline V gene are LGHDT and YNNKEL (reference sequence).

The rearrangement joins TRBV27 to TRBJ2-1; 11 bases are a match to TRBD2. J lost 0 bases, V lost 1 base, and 11 bases had no gene match. The germline gives CDR1 MNHEY, CDR2 SMNVEV (reference sequence). This CDR3 comprises 20 residues. The CDR3 here is CASSLFLGLAGGLSYNEQFF. The CDR3 bases are TGTGCCAGCAGTTTATTTTTGGGGCTAGCGGGGGGTCTCTCCTACAATGAGCAGTTCTTC.

The chain couples TRBV19 to TRBJ1-3; possible D gene TRBD1, 6 bases. Germline CDR1 and CDR2: LNHDA and SQIVND (reference sequence). This CDR3 has 19 residues. V lost 5 bases and J lost 0, with 23 bases in between. The CDR3 region is CASSLRPPSQGNSGNTIYF. CDR3 bases: TGTGCCAGTAGTCTGCGACCCCCGTCACAGGGCAACTCTGGAAACACCATATATTTT.

The chain has TRBV7-3 and TRBJ1-1; possible D gene TRBD1, 6 bases. Germline CDR1 is SGHTA and CDR2 is FQGTGA. Trimming took off 4 bases at V and 4 bases at J, with 16 bases between the two ends. CDR3 length equals 15 residues. CDR3 sequence reads: CASSSVQGRATEAFF. DNA for the CDR3: TGTGCCAGCAGCTCCGTACAGGGACGTGCCACTGAAGCTTTCTTT. Variable domain in full (rest from reference TRBV7-3 and TRBJ1-1): GAGVSQTPSNKVTEKGKYVELRCDPISGHTALYWYRQSLGQGPEFLIYFQGTGAADDSGLPNDRFFAVRPEGSVSTLKIQRTERGDSAVYLCASSSVQGRATEAFFGQGTRLTVV.

The sample holds one count of this clone. Written as DNA, the CDR3 is TGTGCCAGCTCACCGCCGGGACAGGGCTACAATGAGCAGTTCTTC. Translation gives CASSPPGQGYNEQFF. The chain employs TRBV18 and TRBJ2-1; 9 positions match TRBD1. This CDR3 is 15 amino acids long. From germline, CDR1 is KGHSH and CDR2 LQKENI. With 3 bases clipped from V and 3 bases from J, the junction kept 3 bases outside the gene matches.

J is TRBJ2-5 and V is TRBV18, with 8 bases identical to TRBD1. CDR1 KGHSH and CDR2 LQKENI come from the germline V gene. V shed 4 bases, J shed 5 bases, and the junction held 6 bases outside the gene matches. This CDR3 is built from 14 residues. The CDR3 coding sequence is TGTGCCAGCTCACGGACAGGGTGGCGGGAGACCCAGTACTTC. It translates to CASSRTGWRETQYF.

The chain employs TRBV6-5 and TRBJ2-7, with D possibly TRBD1 on 6 matching bases. The V end lost 2 bases, the J end lost 2 bases, and 13 bases lay between the germline ends. CDR1 and CDR2 from the germline V gene are MNHEY and SVGAGI. This CDR3 has 15 residues. The CDR3 nucleotides read TGTGCCAGCAGTTACGGTACGAGGACAGCCTACGAGCAGTACTTC. Encoded protein: CASSYGTRTAYEQYF.

The chain employs TRBV12-5 and TRBJ2-7; the D gene is possibly TRBD1 (6 bases). Germline V CDR1 and CDR2: LGHNT, FRNRAP. This CDR3 has 15 amino acids. Trimming stripped 6 bases from V and 0 bases from J, with 15 bases between. CDR3 protein: CASGLRQVNSYEQYF. In nucleotides, the CDR3 is TGTGCTAGTGGCCTTCGACAGGTCAACTCCTACGAGCAGTACTTC.

The gene calls are TRBV27 and TRBJ1-2; the match to TRBD1 covers 7 bases. V lost 6 bases and J lost 8; bases outside the gene matches: 9. Germline V lookup: CDR1 MNHEY, CDR2 SMNVEV (reference sequence). The CDR3 is made up of 13 amino acids. The CDR3 reads CASSFRGAGGYTF. CDR3 in DNA: TGTGCCAGCAGCTTCAGGGGGGCCGGGGGCTACACCTTC.